This T cell receptor (beta chain) is from a study of a mutant IDH1 vaccine in newly diagnosed glioma. Study-level background: Vaccinations were initiated 4-6 weeks following radiotherapy alone, or were given together with temozolomide cycles.

Sample time point: week 23, last vaccination. Doses consisted of 300 ug of mutant IDH1 20-mer peptide each, paired with topical imiquimod. Some clones are missing from TCRdb's copy, which holds only in-frame ones; the method was immunoSEQ multiplex PCR. Here the sample spans tens of thousands of clones, approximately 85% being singletons. In the case of this clone: What it recognizes is unknown.

CDR1 is LNHDA, CDR2 SQIVND, per germline (reference sequence). The CDR3 totals 14 residues. J was trimmed by 9 bases and V by 7 bases; bases with no gene match: 11. The sequencing here drew on PBMCs, taken from a glioma patient whose treatment included an IDH1 peptide vaccine. The sequence was obtained from a woman aged 50 to 65 with glioma. The V and J genes are TRBV19 and TRBJ2-4; 8 nucleotides align to TRBD1. In DNA, the CDR3 is TGTGCCAGTACCTCGGACAGGGCCAGCGGCATTCAGTACTTC. This translates into CASTSDRASGIQYF.